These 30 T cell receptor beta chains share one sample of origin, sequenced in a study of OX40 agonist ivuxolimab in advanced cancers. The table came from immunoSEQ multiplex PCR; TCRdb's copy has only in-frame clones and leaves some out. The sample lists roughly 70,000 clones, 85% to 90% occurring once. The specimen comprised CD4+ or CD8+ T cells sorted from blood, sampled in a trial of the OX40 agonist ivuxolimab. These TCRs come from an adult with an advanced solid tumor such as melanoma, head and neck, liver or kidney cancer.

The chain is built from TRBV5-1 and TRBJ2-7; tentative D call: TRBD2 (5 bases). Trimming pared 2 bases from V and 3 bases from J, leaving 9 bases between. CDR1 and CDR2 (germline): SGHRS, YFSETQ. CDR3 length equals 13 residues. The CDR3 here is CASSFGVSYEQYF. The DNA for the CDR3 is TGCGCCAGCAGCTTCGGGGTAAGCTACGAGCAGTACTTC.

In nucleotides, the CDR3 is TGTGCCTGTTCATCCGGGACCGGGGACGAGCAGTACTTC. Protein product: CACSSGTGDEQYF. V and J are TRBV30 and TRBJ2-7; D may match TRBD1 or TRBD2 (5 bases each). The CDR3 contains 13 residues. V was cut by 6 bases and J by 5 bases, with 17 bases left in between. CDR1 is GTSNPN and CDR2 is SVGIG in the germline V gene (reference sequence).

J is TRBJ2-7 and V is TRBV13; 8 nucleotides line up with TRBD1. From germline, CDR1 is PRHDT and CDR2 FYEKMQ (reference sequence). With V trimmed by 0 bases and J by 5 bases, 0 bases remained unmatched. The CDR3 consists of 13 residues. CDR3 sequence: CASSLGQGDEQYF. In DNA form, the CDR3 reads TGTGCCAGCAGCTTAGGACAGGGGGACGAGCAGTACTTC. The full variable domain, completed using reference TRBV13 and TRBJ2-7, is AAGVIQSPRHLIKEKRETATLKCYPIPRHDTVYWYQQGPGQDPQFLISFYEKMQSDKGSIPDRFSAQQFSDYHSELNMSSLELGDSALYFCASSLGQGDEQYFGPGTRLTVT.

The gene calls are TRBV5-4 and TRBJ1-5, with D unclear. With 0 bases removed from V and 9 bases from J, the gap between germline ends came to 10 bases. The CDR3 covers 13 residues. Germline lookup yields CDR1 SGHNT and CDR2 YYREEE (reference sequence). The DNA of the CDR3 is TGTGCCAGCAGCTTGGGGAGCATGGGGCCCCAGCATTTT. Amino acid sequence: CASSLGSMGPQHF.

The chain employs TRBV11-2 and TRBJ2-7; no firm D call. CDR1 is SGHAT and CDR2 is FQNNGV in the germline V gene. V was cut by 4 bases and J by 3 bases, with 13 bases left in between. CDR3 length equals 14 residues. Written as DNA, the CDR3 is TGTGCCAGCAGCTCCGACGTCTTGGGCTACGAGCAGTACTTC. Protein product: CASSSDVLGYEQYF.

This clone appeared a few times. CDR3 region: CASTKGLGTEAFF. CDR3 DNA sequence: TGTGCCAGCACGAAGGGTTTAGGCACTGAAGCTTTCTTT. The rearrangement uses TRBV27 and TRBJ1-1; D gene uncertain. Trimming took off 7 bases at V and 4 bases at J, with 13 bases between the two ends. Per the germline V gene, CDR1 is MNHEY and CDR2 is SMNVEV (reference sequence). This CDR3 region has 13 residues.

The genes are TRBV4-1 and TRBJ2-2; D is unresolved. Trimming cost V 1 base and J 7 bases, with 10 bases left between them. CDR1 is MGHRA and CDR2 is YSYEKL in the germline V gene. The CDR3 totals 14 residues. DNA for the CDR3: TGCGCCAGCAGCCAAGTCGTCTCCCGCGGGGAGCTGTTTTTT. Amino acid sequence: CASSQVVSRGELFF.

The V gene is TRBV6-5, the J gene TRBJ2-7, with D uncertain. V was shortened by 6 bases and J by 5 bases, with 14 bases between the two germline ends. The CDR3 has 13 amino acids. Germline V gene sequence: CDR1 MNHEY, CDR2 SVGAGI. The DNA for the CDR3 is TGTGCCAGCAGAGCCTTTAGGAGCCACGAGCAGTACTTC. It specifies CASRAFRSHEQYF.

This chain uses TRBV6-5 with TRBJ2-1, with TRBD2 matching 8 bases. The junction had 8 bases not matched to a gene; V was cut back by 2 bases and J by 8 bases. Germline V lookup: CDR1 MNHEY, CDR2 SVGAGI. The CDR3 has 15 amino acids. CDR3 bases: TGTGCCAGCAGTTACGGACCGGGAGGGCGAGATGAGCAGTTCTTC. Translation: CASSYGPGGRDEQFF.

The CDR3 reads CASRGQGALGYEQYF. The CDR3 bases are TGTGCCAGCAGGGGACAGGGGGCACTGGGCTACGAGCAGTACTTC. V usage is TRBV27 and J usage is TRBJ2-7; 12 bases agree with TRBD1. Germline V CDR1 and CDR2: MNHEY, SMNVEV (reference sequence). This CDR3 is built from 15 residues. Trimming removed 6 bases from V and 3 bases from J; junction bases left unmatched: 6.

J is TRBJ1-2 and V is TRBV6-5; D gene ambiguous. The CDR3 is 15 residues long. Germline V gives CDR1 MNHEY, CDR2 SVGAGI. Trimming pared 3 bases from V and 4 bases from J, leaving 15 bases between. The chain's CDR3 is CASSYFAGTGYGYTF. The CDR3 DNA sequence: TGTGCCAGCAGTTATTTTGCGGGAACCGGCTATGGCTACACCTTC.

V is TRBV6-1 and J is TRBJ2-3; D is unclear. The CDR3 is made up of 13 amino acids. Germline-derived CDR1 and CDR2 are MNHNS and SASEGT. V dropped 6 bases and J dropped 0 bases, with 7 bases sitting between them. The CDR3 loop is CASRPDSTDTQYF. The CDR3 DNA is TGTGCCAGCAGGCCCGACAGCACAGATACGCAGTATTTT.

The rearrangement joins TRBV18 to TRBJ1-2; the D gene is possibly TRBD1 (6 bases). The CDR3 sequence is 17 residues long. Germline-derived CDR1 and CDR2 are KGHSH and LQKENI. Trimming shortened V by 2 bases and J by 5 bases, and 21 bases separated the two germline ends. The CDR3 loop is CASSPEWTERPLYGYTF. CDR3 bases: TGTGCCAGCTCACCAGAATGGACAGAACGGCCCCTGTATGGCTACACCTTC.

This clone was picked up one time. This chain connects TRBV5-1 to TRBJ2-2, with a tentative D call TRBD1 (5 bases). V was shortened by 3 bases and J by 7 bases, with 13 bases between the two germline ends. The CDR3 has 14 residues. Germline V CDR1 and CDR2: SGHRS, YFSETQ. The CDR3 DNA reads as TGCGCCAGCAGCTCCACAGGTCCGAACGGGGAGCTGTTTTTT. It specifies CASSSTGPNGELFF.

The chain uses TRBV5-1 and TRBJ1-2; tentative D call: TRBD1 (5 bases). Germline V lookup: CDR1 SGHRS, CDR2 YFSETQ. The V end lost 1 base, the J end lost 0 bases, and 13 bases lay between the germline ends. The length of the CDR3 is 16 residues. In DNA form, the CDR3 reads TGCGCCAGCAGCTTGAGAGGGGACGGAGCTAACTATGGCTACACCTTC. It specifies CASSLRGDGANYGYTF.

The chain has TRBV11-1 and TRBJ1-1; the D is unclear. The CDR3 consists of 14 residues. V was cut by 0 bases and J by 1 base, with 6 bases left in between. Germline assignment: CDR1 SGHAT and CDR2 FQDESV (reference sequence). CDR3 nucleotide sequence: TGTGCCAGCAGCTTAGCAGGTTCGAACACTGAAGCTTTCTTT. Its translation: CASSLAGSNTEAFF.

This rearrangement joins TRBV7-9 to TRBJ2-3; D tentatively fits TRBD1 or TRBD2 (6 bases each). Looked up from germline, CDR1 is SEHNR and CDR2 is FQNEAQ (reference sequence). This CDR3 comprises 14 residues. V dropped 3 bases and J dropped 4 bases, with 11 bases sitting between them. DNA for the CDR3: TGTGCCAGCAGCTTGGTCGGGGGCGCAGATACGCAGTATTTT. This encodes CASSLVGGADTQYF.

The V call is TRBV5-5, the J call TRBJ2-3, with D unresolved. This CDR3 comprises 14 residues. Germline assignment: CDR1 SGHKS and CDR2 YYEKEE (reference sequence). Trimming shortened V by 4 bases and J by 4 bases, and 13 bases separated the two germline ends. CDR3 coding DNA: TGTGCCAGCAGCATTCTCGTGGGCGCAGATACGCAGTATTTT. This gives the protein CASSILVGADTQYF. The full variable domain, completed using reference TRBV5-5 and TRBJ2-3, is DAGVTQSPTHLIKTRGQQVTLRCSPISGHKSVSWYQQVLGQGPQFIFQYYEKEERGRGNFPDRFSARQFPNYSSELNVNALLLGDSALYLCASSILVGADTQYFGPGTRLTVL.

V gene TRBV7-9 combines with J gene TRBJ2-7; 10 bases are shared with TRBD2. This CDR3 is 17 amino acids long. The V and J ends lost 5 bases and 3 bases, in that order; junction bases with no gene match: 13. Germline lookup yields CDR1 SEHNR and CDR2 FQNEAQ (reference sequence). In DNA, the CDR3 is TGTGCCAGCAGCACCCCCACTAGCGGGGTTACTTTCTACGAGCAGTACTTC. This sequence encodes CASSTPTSGVTFYEQYF. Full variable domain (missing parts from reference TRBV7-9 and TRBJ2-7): DTGVSQNPRHKITKRGQNVTFRCDPISEHNRLYWYRQTLGQGPEFLTYFQNEAQLEKSRLLSDRFSAERPKGSFSTLEIQRTEQGDSAMYLCASSTPTSGVTFYEQYFGPGTRLTVT.

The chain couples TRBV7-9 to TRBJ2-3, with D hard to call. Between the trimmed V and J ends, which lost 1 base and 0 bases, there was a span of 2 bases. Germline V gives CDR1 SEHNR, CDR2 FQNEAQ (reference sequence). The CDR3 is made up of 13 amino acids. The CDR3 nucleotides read TGTGCCAGCAGCTTAGTAAGCACAGATACGCAGTATTTT. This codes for CASSLVSTDTQYF.

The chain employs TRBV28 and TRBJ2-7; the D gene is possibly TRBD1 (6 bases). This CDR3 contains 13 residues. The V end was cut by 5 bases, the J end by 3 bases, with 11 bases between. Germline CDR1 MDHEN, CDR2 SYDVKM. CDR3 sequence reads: CASSPQGFYEQYF. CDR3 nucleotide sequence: TGTGCCAGCAGTCCTCAGGGGTTCTACGAGCAGTACTTC.

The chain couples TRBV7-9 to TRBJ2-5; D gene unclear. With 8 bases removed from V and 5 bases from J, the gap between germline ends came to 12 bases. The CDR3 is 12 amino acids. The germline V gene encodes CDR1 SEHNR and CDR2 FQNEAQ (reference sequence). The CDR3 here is CASLSGRETQYF. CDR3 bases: TGTGCCAGCCTTTCTGGACGGGAGACCCAGTACTTC. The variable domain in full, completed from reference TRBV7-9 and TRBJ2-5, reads DTGVSQNPRHKITKRGQNVTFRCDPISEHNRLYWYRQTLGQGPEFLTYFQNEAQLEKSRLLSDRFSAERPKGSFSTLEIQRTEQGDSAMYLCASLSGRETQYFGPGTRLLVL.

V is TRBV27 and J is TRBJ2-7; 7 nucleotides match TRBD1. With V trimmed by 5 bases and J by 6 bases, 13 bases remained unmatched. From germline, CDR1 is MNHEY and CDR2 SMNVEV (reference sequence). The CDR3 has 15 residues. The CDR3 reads CASSPLLGGKGEQYF. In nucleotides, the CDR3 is TGTGCCAGCAGTCCGCTCCTAGGGGGCAAGGGCGAGCAGTACTTC.

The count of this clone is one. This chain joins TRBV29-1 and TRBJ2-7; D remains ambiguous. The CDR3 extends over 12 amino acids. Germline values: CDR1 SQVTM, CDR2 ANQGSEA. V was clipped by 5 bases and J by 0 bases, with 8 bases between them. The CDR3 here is CSVMGNSYEQYF. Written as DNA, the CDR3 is TGCAGCGTTATGGGTAACTCCTACGAGCAGTACTTC.

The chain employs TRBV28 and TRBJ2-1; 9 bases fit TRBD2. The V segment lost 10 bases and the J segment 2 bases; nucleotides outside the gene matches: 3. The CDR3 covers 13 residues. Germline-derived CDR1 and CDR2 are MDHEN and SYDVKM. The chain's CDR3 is CATGGGAYNEQFF. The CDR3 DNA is TGTGCCACCGGCGGGGGGGCCTACAATGAGCAGTTCTTC.

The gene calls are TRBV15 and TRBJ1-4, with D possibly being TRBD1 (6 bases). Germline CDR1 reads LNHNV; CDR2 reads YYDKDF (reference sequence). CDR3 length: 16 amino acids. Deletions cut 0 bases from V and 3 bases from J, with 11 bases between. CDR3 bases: TGTGCCACCAGCAGAGAAACAGGGACTGCTAATGAAAAACTGTTTTTT. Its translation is CATSRETGTANEKLFF.

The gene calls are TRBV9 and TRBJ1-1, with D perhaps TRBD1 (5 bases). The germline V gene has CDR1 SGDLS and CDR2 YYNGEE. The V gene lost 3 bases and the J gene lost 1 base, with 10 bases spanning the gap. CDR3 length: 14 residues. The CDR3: CASSAFGGNTEAFF. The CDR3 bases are TGTGCCAGCAGCGCTTTTGGGGGGAACACTGAAGCTTTCTTT.

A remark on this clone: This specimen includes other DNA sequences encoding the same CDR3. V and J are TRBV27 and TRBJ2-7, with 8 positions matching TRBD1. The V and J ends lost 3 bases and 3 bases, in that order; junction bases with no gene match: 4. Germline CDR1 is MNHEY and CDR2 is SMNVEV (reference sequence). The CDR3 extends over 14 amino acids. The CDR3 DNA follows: TGTGCCAGCAGTTTCGGGACAGGAGACTACGAGCAGTACTTC. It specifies CASSFGTGDYEQYF.

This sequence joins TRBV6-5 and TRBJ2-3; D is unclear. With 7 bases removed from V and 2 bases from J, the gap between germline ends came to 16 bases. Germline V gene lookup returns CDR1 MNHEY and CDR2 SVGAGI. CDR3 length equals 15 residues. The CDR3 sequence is CASNLKSWYTDTQYF. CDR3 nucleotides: TGTGCCAGCAACCTAAAATCATGGTACACAGATACGCAGTATTTT.

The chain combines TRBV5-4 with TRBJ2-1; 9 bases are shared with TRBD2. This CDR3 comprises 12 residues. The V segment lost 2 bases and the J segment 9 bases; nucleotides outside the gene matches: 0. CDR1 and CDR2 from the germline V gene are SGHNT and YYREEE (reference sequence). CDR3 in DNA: TGTGCCAGCAGCTTACTAGCGGGTGAGCAGTTCTTC. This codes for CASSLLAGEQFF.